The 5 T cell receptor beta chains below were found in one sample sequenced in a study of OX40 agonist ivuxolimab in advanced cancers. TCRdb's copy holds only in-frame clones and misses some; the assay was immunoSEQ multiplex PCR. This sample yields tens of thousands of clones, of which approximately 94% are seen a single time; around 12% belongs to the top ten. The sequences come from CD4+ or CD8+ T cells sorted from blood, collected in a trial of the OX40 agonist ivuxolimab. The receptors originated from an adult with an advanced solid tumor such as melanoma, head and neck, liver or kidney cancer.

The chain recombines TRBV5-4 with TRBJ2-1; 11 bases fit TRBD2. Trimming removed 4 bases from V and 1 base from J; junction bases left unmatched: 4. CDR1 is SGHNT and CDR2 is YYREEE in the germline V gene (reference sequence). The CDR3 has 16 residues. The CDR3 sequence is CASSPRLAGSYNEQFF. The CDR3 DNA sequence: TGTGCCAGCAGCCCCCGACTAGCGGGATCCTACAATGAGCAGTTCTTC. Drawing the rest from reference TRBV5-4 and TRBJ2-1, the complete variable domain is ETGVTQSPTHLIKTRGQQVTLRCSSQSGHNTVSWYQQALGQGPQFIFQYYREEENGRGNFPPRFSGLQFPNYSSELNVNALELDDSALYLCASSPRLAGSYNEQFFGPGTRLTVL.

The V and J genes are TRBV28 and TRBJ2-2, with D unclear. V was clipped by 2 bases and J by 7 bases, with 11 bases between them. The CDR3 sequence is 14 residues long. Germline V lookup: CDR1 MDHEN, CDR2 SYDVKM. CDR3 in DNA: TGTGCCAGCAGTTTAACCCTTATGGGCGGGGAGCTGTTTTTT. Protein sequence: CASSLTLMGGELFF.

This clone is a singleton in its sample. The chain links TRBV7-2 to TRBJ1-5; 7 bases are shared with TRBD1. Germline CDR1 SGHTA, CDR2 FQGNSA. J gave up 7 bases and V 0 bases, and 3 bases lay outside the gene matches. The CDR3 runs 14 residues. For the CDR3, the DNA is TGTGCCAGCAGCTTAGCCACAGGGGAACAGCCCCAGCATTTT. Protein sequence: CASSLATGEQPQHF.

In nucleotides, the CDR3 is TGTGCCAGCAGCTTAGTTTACCGAGAGACCCAGTACTTC. Encoded protein: CASSLVYRETQYF. The rearrangement uses TRBV7-6 and TRBJ2-5; D not certain. Germline V gene data show CDR1 as SGHVS and CDR2 as FNYEAQ. This CDR3 has 13 amino acids. Trimming pared 1 base from V and 4 bases from J, leaving 7 bases between.

The chain is built from TRBV30 and TRBJ2-2; D is uncertain. Germline CDR1 reads GTSNPN; CDR2 reads SVGIG (reference sequence). With 3 bases removed from V and 8 bases from J, the gap between germline ends came to 7 bases. CDR3 length: 11 residues. CDR3 sequence (DNA): TGTGCCTGGAGGGCAGAAGGGGAGCTGTTTTTT. It codes for CAWRAEGELFF.